One and the same sample provided the 26 T cell receptor beta chains below, sequenced in a study of cytomegalovirus exposure and HLA in healthy donors. PCR used 60 Vbeta primers and 13 Jbeta primers. Data came from immunoSEQ multiplex PCR; TCRdb stores just in-frame clones and leaves some out. The sample gives some 100,000 clones, 60% to 85% of which show up once; less than 5.5% is in the top ten. The sequenced sample consisted of PBMCs. The receptors shown here come from a man between 50 and 59 years old in good health and CMV-seropositive.

This clone was detected a few times. This chain joins TRBV5-4 and TRBJ2-6; tentatively, D is TRBD1 (5 bases). This CDR3 comprises 16 residues. CDR1 is SGHNT and CDR2 is YYREEE in the germline V gene (reference sequence). Trimming pared 3 bases from V and 0 bases from J, leaving 10 bases between. CDR3 nucleotides: TGTGCCAGCAGCTGGGGCAAAGACTCTGGGGCCAACGTCCTGACTTTC. It specifies CASSWGKDSGANVLTF.

V gene TRBV9 combines with J gene TRBJ1-1; D perhaps matches TRBD1 (5 bases). Looked up from germline, CDR1 is SGDLS and CDR2 is YYNGEE. With 4 bases removed from V and 1 base from J, the gap between germline ends came to 11 bases. There are 14 residues in the CDR3. CDR3 sequence reads: CASSLTGGNTEAFF. As DNA, the CDR3 is TGTGCCAGCAGCCTCACGGGGGGGAACACTGAAGCTTTCTTT.

The chain links TRBV2 to TRBJ2-5; 10 bases agree with TRBD2. The J call may be mistaken, given a closer DNA end match to TRBJ2-7. Germline V gives CDR1 SNHLY, CDR2 FYNNEI. The CDR3 is made up of 14 amino acids. This CDR3 is CASARTSGSYEQYF. Here the CDR3 DNA reads TGTGCCAGCGCCCGGACTAGCGGCTCCTACGAGCAGTACTTC.

The chain couples TRBV4-2 to TRBJ1-3; D ambiguous. Germline V lookup: CDR1 LGHNA, CDR2 YNFKEQ. The CDR3 sequence is 17 residues long. Trimming shortened V by 1 base and J by 3 bases, and 16 bases separated the two germline ends. CDR3 nucleotides: TGTGCCAGCAGCCAAGTTTCGGCCGGAGGGAATGGAAACACCATATATTTT. It encodes CASSQVSAGGNGNTIYF.

This rearrangement joins TRBV5-1 to TRBJ1-4; no firm D call. This CDR3 region has 14 residues. Germline lookup yields CDR1 SGHRS and CDR2 YFSETQ. V was pared by 1 base and J by 3 bases, with 7 bases between. The CDR3: CASSLTAPNEKLFF. The CDR3 nucleotides are TGCGCCAGCAGCTTGACAGCTCCTAATGAAAAACTGTTTTTT.

This chain uses TRBV5-1 with TRBJ2-5; D possibly corresponds to TRBD1 (5 bases). Between the trimmed V and J ends, which lost 4 bases and 4 bases, there was a span of 11 bases. Germline values: CDR1 SGHRS, CDR2 YFSETQ. The CDR3 length is 13 residues. This CDR3 is CASSRWGGETQYF. CDR3 sequence (DNA): TGCGCCAGCAGCAGGTGGGGCGGAGAGACCCAGTACTTC.

The rearrangement joins TRBV7-2 to TRBJ1-2; D unresolved. CDR3 length: 15 residues. The V gene's germline CDR1 is SGHTA and CDR2 FQGNSA. The ends were cut back, 5 bases at V and 4 bases at J, with 17 bases in the middle. CDR3 coding DNA: TGTGCCAGCAGCCCCGGCGGGCCACCGCTCTATGGCTACACCTTC. Translating gives CASSPGGPPLYGYTF.

V is TRBV5-1 and J is TRBJ1-6; 9 nucleotides line up with TRBD1. J lost 10 bases, V lost 0 bases, and 5 bases had no gene match. CDR1 is SGHRS, CDR2 YFSETQ, per germline. The CDR3 covers 15 residues. As DNA, the CDR3 is TGCGCCAGCAGCTTGGAAGGGACAGGGACCTCACCCCTCCACTTT. Protein: CASSLEGTGTSPLHF.

This clone was seen a handful of times. CDR3 sequence (DNA): TGCGCCAGCAGCTTGCTTAGCGGGAGTGGGTATGAGCAGTTCTTC. Translating it yields CASSLLSGSGYEQFF. The V and J genes are TRBV5-1 and TRBJ2-1; TRBD2 matches 9 bases. The V gene end was trimmed by 1 base and the J gene end by 8 bases; junction bases not matched to a gene: 7. The CDR3 has 15 residues. Germline CDR1 SGHRS, CDR2 YFSETQ. Variable domain in full (rest from reference TRBV5-1 and TRBJ2-1): KAGVTQTPRYLIKTRGQQVTLSCSPISGHRSVSWYQQTPGQGLQFLFEYFSETQRNKGNFPGRFSGRQFSNSRSEMNVSTLELGDSALYLCASSLLSGSGYEQFFGPGTRLTVL.

This clone was observed a handful of times. This sequence joins TRBV19 and TRBJ2-1, with 12 bases lining up with TRBD2. This CDR3 comprises 15 residues. From germline, CDR1 is LNHDA and CDR2 SQIVND (reference sequence). J lost 7 bases, V lost 7 bases, and 8 bases had no gene match. The CDR3 protein is CASKQLAGGLNEQFF. CDR3 nucleotides: TGTGCCAGTAAGCAACTAGCGGGGGGCTTGAATGAGCAGTTCTTC.

The rearrangement links TRBV4-2 to TRBJ1-2, with D unresolved. The CDR3 consists of 16 residues. Trimming removed 0 bases at V and 3 bases at J, with 14 bases between. The germline CDR1 and CDR2 sequences are LGHNA and YNFKEQ. CDR3 bases: TGTGCCAGCAGCCAAGATGGAGGGAAATTAGACTATGGCTACACCTTC. It encodes CASSQDGGKLDYGYTF.

The chain links TRBV6-6 to TRBJ1-3; D not resolved. Trimming shortened V by 5 bases and J by 0 bases, and 11 bases separated the two germline ends. Germline V gene sequence: CDR1 MNHNY, CDR2 SVGAGI (reference sequence). The CDR3 has 15 amino acids. CDR3: CASSLPGDSGNTIYF. CDR3 in DNA: TGTGCCAGCAGTCTCCCGGGTGACTCTGGAAACACCATATATTTT.

V and J are TRBV5-8 and TRBJ2-1; 7 nucleotides line up with TRBD1. CDR1 is SGHTS, CDR2 YDEGEE, per germline. The junction had 11 bases not matched to a gene; V was cut back by 4 bases and J by 10 bases. The CDR3 runs to 14 residues. CDR3 sequence (DNA): TGTGCCAGCAGCGCAGACAGGGCTTTCCTGGAGCAGTTCTTC. Translation: CASSADRAFLEQFF.

This clone has only a few counts. The V call is TRBV27, the J call TRBJ1-1; 11 bases match TRBD1. Unmatched junction bases numbered 7, after V lost 5 bases and J lost 5 bases. The CDR3 totals 15 residues. From germline, CDR1 is MNHEY and CDR2 SMNVEV (reference sequence). The CDR3 sequence: CASSPRTGGYTEAFF. In DNA, the CDR3 is TGTGCCAGCAGTCCAAGGACAGGGGGCTATACTGAAGCTTTCTTT.

This sequence joins TRBV10-2 and TRBJ2-7, with TRBD1 matching over 8 bases. Per germline, CDR1 WSHSY and CDR2 SAAADI. The CDR3 loop spans 16 amino acids. The V gene end was trimmed by 3 bases and the J gene end by 1 base; junction bases not matched to a gene: 8. The DNA for the CDR3 is TGCGCCAGCAGTGATCCGGGACAGGAGGGATCCTACGAGCAGTACTTC. Amino acid sequence: CASSDPGQEGSYEQYF.

The chain uses TRBV19 and TRBJ1-3, with TRBD1 matching 8 bases. J gave up 3 bases and V 5 bases, and 12 bases lay outside the gene matches. This CDR3 has 17 residues. CDR1 is LNHDA, CDR2 SQIVND, per germline (reference sequence). The CDR3 reads CASSLGQGPSFGNTIYF. CDR3 nucleotides: TGTGCCAGTAGTCTTGGACAGGGACCATCCTTTGGAAACACCATATATTTT.

In its sample, this clone was seen a few times. The V call is TRBV4-1, the J call TRBJ2-7; no firm D call. This CDR3 is built from 13 residues. V dropped 4 bases and J dropped 3 bases, with 10 bases sitting between them. Germline V gives CDR1 MGHRA, CDR2 YSYEKL. DNA for the CDR3: TGCGCCAGCAGCCGCTCCCCACACTACGAGCAGTACTTC. Protein product: CASSRSPHYEQYF.

The chain joins TRBV18 to TRBJ1-4, with no clear D. The germline V and J ends were trimmed by 3 bases and 3 bases, with 11 bases remaining between them. From germline, CDR1 is KGHSH and CDR2 LQKENI. The CDR3 has 15 residues. Here the CDR3 DNA reads TGTGCCAGCTCACCGCCCAGCCTAGCTAATGAAAAACTGTTTTTT. It is translated as CASSPPSLANEKLFF.

This chain links TRBV5-1 with TRBJ1-2; no clear D. From germline, CDR1 is SGHRS and CDR2 YFSETQ. The CDR3 runs 13 residues. V lost 4 bases, J lost 4 bases, and 11 bases lay in between. The CDR3 sequence is CASSQEAVYGYTF. CDR3 DNA sequence: TGCGCCAGCAGCCAAGAGGCGGTCTATGGCTACACCTTC.

This clone has only one observation. Other DNA sequences within the sample encode an identical CDR3. V gene TRBV5-1 combines with J gene TRBJ1-1; 7 bases align to TRBD1. Unmatched junction bases numbered 2, after V lost 2 bases and J lost 1 base. Germline V lookup: CDR1 SGHRS, CDR2 YFSETQ. CDR3 length equals 14 residues. The CDR3 spells CASSLTGENTEAFF. CDR3 nucleotides: TGCGCCAGCAGCTTAACAGGGGAGAACACTGAAGCTTTCTTT. The whole variable domain, filled in from reference TRBV5-1 and TRBJ1-1, reads KAGVTQTPRYLIKTRGQQVTLSCSPISGHRSVSWYQQTPGQGLQFLFEYFSETQRNKGNFPGRFSGRQFSNSRSEMNVSTLELGDSALYLCASSLTGENTEAFFGQGTRLTVV.

V is TRBV2 and J is TRBJ2-7; weak D call: TRBD2 (5 bases). Per germline, CDR1 SNHLY and CDR2 FYNNEI. The V gene lost 7 bases and the J gene lost 2 bases, with 9 bases spanning the gap. The CDR3 extends over 12 amino acids. CDR3: CASIQRTYEQYF. The CDR3 region has the DNA TGTGCCAGCATACAGCGGACCTACGAGCAGTACTTC.

The chain combines TRBV2 with TRBJ1-1, with D possibly being TRBD1 (5 bases). V lost 3 bases and J lost 5, with 10 bases in between. Germline CDR1 and CDR2: SNHLY and FYNNEI. The CDR3 covers 13 residues. CDR3 DNA sequence: TGTGCCAGCAGTGACTCAGGGCTAACTGAAGCTTTCTTT. This gives the protein CASSDSGLTEAFF.

This clone has a handful of counts. The chain couples TRBV7-9 to TRBJ2-7; 10 bases align to TRBD2. The length of the CDR3 is 15 residues. V shed 2 bases, J shed 5 bases, and the junction held 6 bases outside the gene matches. Per the germline V gene, CDR1 is SEHNR and CDR2 is FQNEAQ (reference sequence). CDR3 DNA: TGTGCCAGCAGCTTAAGAGCGGGAGGGCCGGACGAGCAGTACTTC. It codes for CASSLRAGGPDEQYF.

The J gene is TRBJ2-1, the V gene TRBV6-1; 11 bases match TRBD2. CDR1 and CDR2 (germline): MNHNS, SASEGT. The CDR3 covers 17 residues. Losses at the gene ends were 2 bases for V and 7 bases for J; bases not matched to a gene: 10. In DNA form, the CDR3 reads TGTGCCAGCAGTGAATCCCCGACTAGCGGGAAGGAAAATGAGCAGTTCTTC. Amino acid sequence: CASSESPTSGKENEQFF.

The chain joins TRBV21-1 to TRBJ1-1. TRBV21-1 is marked as a pseudogene. CDR3 length: 17 amino acids. The CDR3 here is CASSTVGRKYRDTEAFF. Written as DNA, the CDR3 is TGTGCCAGCAGTACGGTTGGGAGAAAGTATAGGGATACTGAAGCTTTCTTT.

The chain carries TRBV4-1 and TRBJ2-1, with D maybe TRBD2 (5 bases). CDR1 and CDR2 (germline): MGHRA, YSYEKL. With 0 bases removed from V and 2 bases from J, the gap between germline ends came to 14 bases. This CDR3 has 17 residues. CDR3 protein: CASSQDQSGDPYNEQFF. The CDR3 DNA sequence: TGCGCCAGCAGCCAAGATCAAAGCGGTGACCCCTACAATGAGCAGTTCTTC.